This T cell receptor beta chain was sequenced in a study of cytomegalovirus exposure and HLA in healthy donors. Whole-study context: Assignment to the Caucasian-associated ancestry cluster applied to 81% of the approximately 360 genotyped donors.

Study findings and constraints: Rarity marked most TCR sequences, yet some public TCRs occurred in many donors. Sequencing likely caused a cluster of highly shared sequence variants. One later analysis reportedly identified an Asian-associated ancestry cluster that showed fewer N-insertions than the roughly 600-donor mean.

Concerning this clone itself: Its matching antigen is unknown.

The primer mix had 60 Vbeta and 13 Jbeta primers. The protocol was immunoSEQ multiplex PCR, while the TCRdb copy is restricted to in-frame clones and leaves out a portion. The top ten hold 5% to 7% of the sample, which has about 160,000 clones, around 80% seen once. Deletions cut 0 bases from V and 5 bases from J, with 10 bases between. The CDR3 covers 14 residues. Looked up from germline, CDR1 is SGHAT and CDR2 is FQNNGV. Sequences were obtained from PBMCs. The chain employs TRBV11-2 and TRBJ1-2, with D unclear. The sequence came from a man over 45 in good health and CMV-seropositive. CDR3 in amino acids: CASSLDSATYGYTF. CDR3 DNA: TGTGCCAGCAGCTTAGATAGTGCAACTTATGGCTACACCTTC.